This entry lists 3 T cell receptor beta chains sequenced from one sample in a study of shared clonotypes between healthy human individuals. TCRdb keeps only in-frame clones here, not all; method: immunoSEQ multiplex PCR. The repertoire includes about 1 million clones, approximately 72% of them detected once, and roughly 1.4% sits in the top ten. The sequencing sample was made of memory CD4+ T cells sorted from blood. Documented subset: CD45RA-negative fraction. These receptors were taken from a man younger than 30 in good health.

This chain uses TRBV6-6 with TRBJ1-4; TRBD1 is a possible D gene (5 bases). The V and J ends lost 2 bases and 11 bases respectively, with 21 bases between them. Germline V gives CDR1 MNHNY, CDR2 SVGAGI (reference sequence). CDR3 length: 16 amino acids. The DNA for the CDR3 is TGTGCCAGCAGTTACCTTATGGGGTTGGGGGATAGGAAACTGTTTTTT. It translates to CASSYLMGLGDRKLFF.

This clone was seen a handful of times. The V and J genes are TRBV19 and TRBJ1-6; D not resolved. V was clipped by 4 bases and J by 8 bases, with 12 bases between them. This CDR3 has 14 residues. The germline V gene encodes CDR1 LNHDA and CDR2 SQIVND (reference sequence). The DNA for the CDR3 is TGTGCCAGTAGTAGTCTGCAGTGGGATTCACCCCTCCACTTT. It specifies CASSSLQWDSPLHF.

CDR3 protein: CATRRLAGDTGELFF. DNA of the CDR3: TGTGCCACCCGACGACTAGCGGGGGATACCGGGGAGCTGTTTTTT. The J gene is TRBJ2-2, the V gene TRBV19; TRBD2 agrees at 12 bases. J lost 5 bases, V lost 10 bases, and 8 bases had no gene match. CDR3 length: 15 residues. Per the germline V gene, CDR1 is LNHDA and CDR2 is SQIVND (reference sequence).